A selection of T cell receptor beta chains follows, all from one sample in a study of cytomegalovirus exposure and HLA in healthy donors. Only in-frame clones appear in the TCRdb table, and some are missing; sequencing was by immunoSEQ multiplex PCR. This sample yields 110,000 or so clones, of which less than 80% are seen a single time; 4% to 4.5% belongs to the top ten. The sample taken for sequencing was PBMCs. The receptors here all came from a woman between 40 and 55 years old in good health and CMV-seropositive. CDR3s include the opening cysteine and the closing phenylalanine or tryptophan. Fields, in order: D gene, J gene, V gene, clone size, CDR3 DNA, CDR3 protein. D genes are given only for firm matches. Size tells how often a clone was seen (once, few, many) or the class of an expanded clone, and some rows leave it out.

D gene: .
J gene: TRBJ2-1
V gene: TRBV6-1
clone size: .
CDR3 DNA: TGTGCCAGCATCCAGTACAATGAGCAGTTCTTC
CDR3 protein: CASIQYNEQFF

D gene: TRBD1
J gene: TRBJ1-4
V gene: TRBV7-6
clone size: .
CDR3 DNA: TGTGCCAGCAGCTTTAATCAGGGGGCGGGACTGTTTTTT
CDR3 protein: CASSFNQGAGLFF

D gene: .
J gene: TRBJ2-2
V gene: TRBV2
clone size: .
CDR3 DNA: TGTGCCAGCAGGCGAGCCGGGGAGCTGTTTTTT
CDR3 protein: CASRRAGELFF

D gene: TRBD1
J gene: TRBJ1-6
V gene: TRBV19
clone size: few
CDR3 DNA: TGTGCCAGTAGTATCCGGGACAGGGATTCACCCCTCCACTTT
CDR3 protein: CASSIRDRDSPLHF

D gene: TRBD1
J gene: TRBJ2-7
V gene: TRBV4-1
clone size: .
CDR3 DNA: TGCGCCAGCAGCCATAACCCGGGACAGGACTACGAGCAGTACTTC
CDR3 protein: CASSHNPGQDYEQYF

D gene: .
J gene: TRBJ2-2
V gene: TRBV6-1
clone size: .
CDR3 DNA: TGTGCCAGCAGTGTAGGGGTTATCAGGAACACCGGGGAGCTGTTTTTT
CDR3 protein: CASSVGVIRNTGELFF

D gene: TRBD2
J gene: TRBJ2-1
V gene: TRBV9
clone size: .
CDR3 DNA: TGTGCCAGCAGCGTACACAGCGGGAGGACGGATGAGCAGTTCTTC
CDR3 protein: CASSVHSGRTDEQFF

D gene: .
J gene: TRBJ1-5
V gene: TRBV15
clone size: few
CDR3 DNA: TGTGCCACCAGCACCCGAACAGGGCTGGGTCAGCCCCAGCATTTT
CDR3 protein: CATSTRTGLGQPQHF

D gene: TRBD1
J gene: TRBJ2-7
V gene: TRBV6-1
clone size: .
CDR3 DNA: TGTGCCAGCAGTGAAAGGGACAGAGTTTACGAGCAGTACTTC
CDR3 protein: CASSERDRVYEQYF

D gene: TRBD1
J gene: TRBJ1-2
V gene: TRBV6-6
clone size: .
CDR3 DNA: TGTGCCAGCAGTTACTCGGCAGGGGGCGATGGCTACACCTTC
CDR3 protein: CASSYSAGGDGYTF

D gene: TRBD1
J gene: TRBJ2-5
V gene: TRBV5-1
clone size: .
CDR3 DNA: TGCGCCAGCAGCTTTAACCCTCAGGGGGAAGAGACCCAGTACTTC
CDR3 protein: CASSFNPQGEETQYF

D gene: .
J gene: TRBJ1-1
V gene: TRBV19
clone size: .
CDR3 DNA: TGTGCCAGTAGTATACGGGTGGAGGCTTTCTTT
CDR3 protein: CASSIRVEAFF

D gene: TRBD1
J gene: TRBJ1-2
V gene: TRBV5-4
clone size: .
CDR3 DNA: TGTGCCAGCAGCTTGGCCCTGAGGGGGCGGAATGGCTACACCTTC
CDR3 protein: CASSLALRGRNGYTF

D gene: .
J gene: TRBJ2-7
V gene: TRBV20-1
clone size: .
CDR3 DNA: TGCAGTGGACAGGACACCTACGAGCAGTACTTC
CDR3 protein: CSGQDTYEQYF

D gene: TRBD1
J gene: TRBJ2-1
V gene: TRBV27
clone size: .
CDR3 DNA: TGTGCCAGCAGTTTACAACAGGGGGCTGAGCAGTTCTTC
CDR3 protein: CASSLQQGAEQFF

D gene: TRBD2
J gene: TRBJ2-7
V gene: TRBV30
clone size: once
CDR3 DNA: TGTGCCTGGAGTGGGAGGACTAGCGGATACGAGCAGTACTTC
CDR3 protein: CAWSGRTSGYEQYF

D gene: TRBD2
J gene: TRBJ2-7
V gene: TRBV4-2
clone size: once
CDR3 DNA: TGTGCCAGCAGCCAAGATCTTCAAGCGGGAGACGAGCAGTACTTC
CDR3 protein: CASSQDLQAGDEQYF

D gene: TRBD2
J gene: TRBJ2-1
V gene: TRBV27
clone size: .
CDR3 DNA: TGTGCCAGCCAAAGAGGACTAGCGGGAGCCCACAATGAGCAGTTCTTC
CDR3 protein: CASQRGLAGAHNEQFF

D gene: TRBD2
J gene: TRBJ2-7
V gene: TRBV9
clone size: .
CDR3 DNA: TGTGCCAGCAGCGTAGGCGGGGGGACCTACGAGCAGTACTTC
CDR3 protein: CASSVGGGTYEQYF

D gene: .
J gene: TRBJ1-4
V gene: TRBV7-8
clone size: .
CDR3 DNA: TGTGCCAGCGCTCGGCGGTCGGGGGGGACTAATGAAAAACTGTTTTTT
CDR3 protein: CASARRSGGTNEKLFF

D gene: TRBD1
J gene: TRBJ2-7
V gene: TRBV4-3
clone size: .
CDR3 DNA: TGCGCCAGCAGCCGGGACAGGGACTACGAGCAGTACTTC
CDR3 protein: CASSRDRDYEQYF

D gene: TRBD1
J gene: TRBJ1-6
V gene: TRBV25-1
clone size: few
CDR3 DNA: TGTGCCAGCAGCCCGACAGGGAACAATTCACCCCTCCACTTT
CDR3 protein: CASSPTGNNSPLHF

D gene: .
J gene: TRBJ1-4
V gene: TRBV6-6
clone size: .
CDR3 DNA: TGTGCCAGCAGTTTGGGGGGGAATGAAAAACTGTTTTTT
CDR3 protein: CASSLGGNEKLFF

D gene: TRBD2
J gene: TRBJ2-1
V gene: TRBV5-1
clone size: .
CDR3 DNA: TGCGCCAGCAGCGGCGGGGGACTAGACAATGAGCAGTTCTTC
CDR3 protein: CASSGGGLDNEQFF